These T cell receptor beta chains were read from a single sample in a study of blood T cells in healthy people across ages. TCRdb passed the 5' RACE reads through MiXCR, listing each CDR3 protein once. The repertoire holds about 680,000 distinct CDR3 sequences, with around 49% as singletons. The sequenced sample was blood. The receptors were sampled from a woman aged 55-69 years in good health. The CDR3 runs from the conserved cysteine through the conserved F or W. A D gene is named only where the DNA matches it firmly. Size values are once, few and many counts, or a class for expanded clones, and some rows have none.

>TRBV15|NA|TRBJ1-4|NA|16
CATSRARRGSGEKLFF
TGTGCCACCAGCAGAGCCCGGAGGGGATCGGGTGAAAAACTGTTTTTT
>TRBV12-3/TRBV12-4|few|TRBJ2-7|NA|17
CASSFKEGWDTTYEQYF
TGTGCCAGCAGTTTTAAGGAGGGGTGGGACACTACCTACGAGCAGTACTTC
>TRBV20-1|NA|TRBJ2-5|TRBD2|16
CSARRGGRAEGGEQYF
TGCAGTGCTAGGAGGGGCGGGAGGGCCGAGGGTGGGGAGCAGTACTTC
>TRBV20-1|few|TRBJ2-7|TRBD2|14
CSAQTSGEAYEQYF
TGCAGTGCCCAGACTAGCGGGGAAGCCTACGAGCAGTACTTC
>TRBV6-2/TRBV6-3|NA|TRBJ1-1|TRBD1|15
CASSPGQVGNTEAFF
TGTGCCAGCAGTCCCGGACAGGTCGGGAACACTGAAGCTTTCTTT
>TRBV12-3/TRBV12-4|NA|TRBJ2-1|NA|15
CASSLSRLGRNEQFF
TGTGCCAGCAGTCTTAGCAGGTTGGGTCGAAATGAGCAGTTCTTC
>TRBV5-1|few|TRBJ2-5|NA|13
CASSPKAQETQYF
TGCGCCAGCAGCCCCAAGGCACAAGAGACCCAGTACTTC
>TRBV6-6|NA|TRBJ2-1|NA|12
CASSHNRDEQFF
TGTGCCAGCAGCCACAACCGAGATGAGCAGTTCTTC
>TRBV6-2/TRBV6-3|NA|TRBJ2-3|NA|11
CASSYPDALYF
TGTGCCAGCAGTTACCCGGATGCGCTGTATTTT
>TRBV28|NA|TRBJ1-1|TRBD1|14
CASTGGAKNTEAFF
TGTGCCAGTACAGGGGGCGCAAAGAACACTGAAGCTTTCTTT
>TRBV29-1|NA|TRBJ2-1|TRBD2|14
CSVDASGRANEQFF
TGCAGCGTTGACGCTAGCGGGAGGGCCAATGAGCAGTTCTTC